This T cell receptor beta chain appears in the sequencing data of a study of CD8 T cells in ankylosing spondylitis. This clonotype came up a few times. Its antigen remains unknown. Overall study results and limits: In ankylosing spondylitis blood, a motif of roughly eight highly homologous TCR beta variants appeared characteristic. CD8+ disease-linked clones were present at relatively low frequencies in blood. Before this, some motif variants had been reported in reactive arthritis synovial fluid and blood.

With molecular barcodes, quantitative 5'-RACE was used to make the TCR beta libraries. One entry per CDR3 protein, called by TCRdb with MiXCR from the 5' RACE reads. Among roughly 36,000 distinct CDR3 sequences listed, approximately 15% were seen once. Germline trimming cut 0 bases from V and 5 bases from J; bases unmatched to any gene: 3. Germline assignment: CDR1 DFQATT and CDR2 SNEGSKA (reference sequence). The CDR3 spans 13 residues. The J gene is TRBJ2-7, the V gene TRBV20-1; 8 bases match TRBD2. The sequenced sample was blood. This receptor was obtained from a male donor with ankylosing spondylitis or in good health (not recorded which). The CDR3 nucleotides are TGCAGTGCTAGAGATGGGCGGGAGGACGAGCAGTACTTC. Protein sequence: CSARDGREDEQYF.